The clone carrying this TCR beta chain was recorded a few times. This entry belongs to a study of blood T cell repertoires in COVID-19. For the study at large: PBMCs, B-cell-depleted T cells, or T cells were the source of the cDNA or gDNA that made up the material.

Germline CDR1 SEHNR, CDR2 FQNEAQ (reference sequence). This CDR3 spans 18 amino acids. V trimming: 4 bases; J trimming: 4 bases; junction bases outside the gene matches: 7. Libraries were prepared by immunoSEQ multiplex PCR; TCRdb keeps only in-frame clonotypes and omits some of them. The sample lists under 250,000 clones; roughly 80% were seen once. The sequence was obtained from a woman aged 25-40 years who had recovered from COVID-19. The sequenced material came from peripheral blood. The chain combines TRBV7-9 with TRBJ2-1, with 16 positions matching TRBD2. The DNA for the CDR3 is TGTGCCAGCAGCTCGGGACTAGCGGGAGGGCCCGGGTACAATGAGCAGTTCTTC. Its translation: CASSSGLAGGPGYNEQFF.